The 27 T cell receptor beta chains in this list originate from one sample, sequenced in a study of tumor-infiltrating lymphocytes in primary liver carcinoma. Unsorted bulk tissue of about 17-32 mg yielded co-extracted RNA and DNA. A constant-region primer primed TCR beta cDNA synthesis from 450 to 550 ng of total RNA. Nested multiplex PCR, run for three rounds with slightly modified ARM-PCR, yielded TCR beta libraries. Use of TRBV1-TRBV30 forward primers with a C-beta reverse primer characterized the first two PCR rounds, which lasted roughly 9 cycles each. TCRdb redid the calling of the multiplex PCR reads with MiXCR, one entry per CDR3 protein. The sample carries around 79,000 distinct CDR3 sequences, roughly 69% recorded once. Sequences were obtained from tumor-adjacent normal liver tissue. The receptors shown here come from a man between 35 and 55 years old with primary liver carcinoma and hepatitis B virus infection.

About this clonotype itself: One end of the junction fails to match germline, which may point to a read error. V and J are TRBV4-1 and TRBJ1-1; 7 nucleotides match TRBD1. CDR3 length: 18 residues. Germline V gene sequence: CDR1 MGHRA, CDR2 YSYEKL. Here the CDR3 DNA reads TGCCCCAGCAGCCCTGCTCCCGGGACAGAGAAAAGTGGGAATCGGGCTTTCTTT. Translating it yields CPSSPAPGTEKSGNRAFF.

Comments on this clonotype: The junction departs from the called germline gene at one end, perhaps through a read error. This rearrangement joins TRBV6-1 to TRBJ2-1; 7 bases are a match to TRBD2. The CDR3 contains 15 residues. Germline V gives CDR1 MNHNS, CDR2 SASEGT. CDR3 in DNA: TGTGCCAGCGCCCTAGGCGGGGGAGTCTACAATGAGCAGCTCTTC. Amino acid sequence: CASALGGGVYNEQLF.

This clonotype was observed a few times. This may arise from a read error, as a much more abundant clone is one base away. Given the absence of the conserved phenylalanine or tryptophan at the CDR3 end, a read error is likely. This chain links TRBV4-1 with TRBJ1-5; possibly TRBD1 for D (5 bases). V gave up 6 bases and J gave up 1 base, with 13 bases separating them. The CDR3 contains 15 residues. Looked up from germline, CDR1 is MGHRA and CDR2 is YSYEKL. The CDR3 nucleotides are TGCGCCAGCAGTCCCATAGAGGGGAGCAATCAGCCCCAGCATTCT. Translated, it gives CASSPIEGSNQPQHS.

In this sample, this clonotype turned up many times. CDR3 loop: CASSFVRGLKGEQYF. In DNA, the CDR3 is TGCGCCAGCAGCTTCGTCAGGGGGCTTAAAGGGGAGCAGTACTTC. This rearrangement joins TRBV5-1 to TRBJ2-7; 8 positions agree with TRBD1. The V gene's germline CDR1 is SGHRS and CDR2 YFSETQ. V shed 2 bases, J shed 7 bases, and the junction held 11 bases outside the gene matches. This CDR3 has 15 amino acids. Variable domain in full (rest from reference TRBV5-1 and TRBJ2-7): KAGVTQTPRYLIKTRGQQVTLSCSPISGHRSVSWYQQTPGQGLQFLFEYFSETQRNKGNFPGRFSGRQFSNSRSEMNVSTLELGDSALYLCASSFVRGLKGEQYFGPGTRLTVT.

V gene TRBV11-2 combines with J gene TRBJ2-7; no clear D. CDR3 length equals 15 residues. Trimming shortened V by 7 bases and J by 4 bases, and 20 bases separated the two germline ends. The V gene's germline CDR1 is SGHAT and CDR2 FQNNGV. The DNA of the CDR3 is TGTGCCAGCAACTTTACCCAGCGCGCAAAATACGAGCAGTACTTC. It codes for CASNFTQRAKYEQYF.

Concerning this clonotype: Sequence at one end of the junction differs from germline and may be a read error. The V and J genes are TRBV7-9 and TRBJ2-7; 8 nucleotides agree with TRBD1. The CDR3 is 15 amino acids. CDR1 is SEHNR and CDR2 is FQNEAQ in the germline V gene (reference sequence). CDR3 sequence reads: CASSQRQGSSYGQYF. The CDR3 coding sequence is TGTGCCAGTAGCCAAAGACAGGGGTCGTCCTACGGGCAGTACTTC.

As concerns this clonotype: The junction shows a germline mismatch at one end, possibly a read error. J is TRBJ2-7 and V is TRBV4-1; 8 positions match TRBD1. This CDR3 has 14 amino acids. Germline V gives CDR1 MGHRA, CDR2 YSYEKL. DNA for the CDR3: TGTGCCTGCACCGAAGGACAGGGTGATCACGAGCAGTACTTC. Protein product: CACTEGQGDHEQYF.

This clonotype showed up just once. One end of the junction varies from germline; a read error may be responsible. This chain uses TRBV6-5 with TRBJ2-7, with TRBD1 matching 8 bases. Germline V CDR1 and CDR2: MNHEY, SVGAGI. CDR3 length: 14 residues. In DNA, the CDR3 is TGTGCCAACAGTCCCCGGACAGGGAACTACGAGCAGTATTTC. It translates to CANSPRTGNYEQYF.

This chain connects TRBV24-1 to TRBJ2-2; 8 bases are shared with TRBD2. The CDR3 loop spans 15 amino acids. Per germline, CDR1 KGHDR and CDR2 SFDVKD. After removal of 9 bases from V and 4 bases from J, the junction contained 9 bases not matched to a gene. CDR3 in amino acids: CATGSQREPTGELFF. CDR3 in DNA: TGTGCCACCGGTTCTCAGCGGGAGCCCACCGGGGAGCTGTTTTTT.

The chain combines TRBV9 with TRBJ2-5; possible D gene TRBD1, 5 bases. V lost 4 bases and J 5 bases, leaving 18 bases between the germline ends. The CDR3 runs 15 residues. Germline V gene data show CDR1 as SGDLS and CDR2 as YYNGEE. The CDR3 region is CASSLRSGLVETQYF. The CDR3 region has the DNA TGTGCCAGCAGCCTTAGGTCAGGGTTGGTGGAGACCCAGTACTTC.

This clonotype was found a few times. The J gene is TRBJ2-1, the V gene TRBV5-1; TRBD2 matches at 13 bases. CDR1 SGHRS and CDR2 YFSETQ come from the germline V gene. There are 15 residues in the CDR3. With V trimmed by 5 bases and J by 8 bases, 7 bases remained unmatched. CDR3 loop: CASSRGTSGIDEQFF. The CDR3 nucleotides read TGCGCCAGCAGTCGGGGGACTAGCGGGATAGATGAGCAGTTCTTC.

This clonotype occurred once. The DNA for the CDR3 is TGTGCCAGCAGTCCCCGGACAGGGAACTGCGGGCAGTACTTC. It codes for CASSPRTGNCGQYF. This chain connects TRBV6-5 to TRBJ2-7; 8 nucleotides match TRBD1. Germline CDR1 MNHEY, CDR2 SVGAGI. The CDR3 contains 14 residues. J was trimmed by 9 bases and V by 5 bases; bases with no gene match: 12.

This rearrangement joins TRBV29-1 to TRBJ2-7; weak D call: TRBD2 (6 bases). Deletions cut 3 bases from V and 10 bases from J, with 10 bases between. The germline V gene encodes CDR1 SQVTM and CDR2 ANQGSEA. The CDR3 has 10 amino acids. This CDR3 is CSVEGGKQYF. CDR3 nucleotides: TGCAGCGTTGAGGGGGGTAAACAGTACTTC.

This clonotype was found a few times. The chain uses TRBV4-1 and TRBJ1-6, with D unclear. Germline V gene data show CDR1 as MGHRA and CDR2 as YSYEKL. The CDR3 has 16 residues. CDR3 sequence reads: CAGSQEWEVRNSPLHF. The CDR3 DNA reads TGCGCTGGCAGCCAAGAATGGGAGGTGCGGAATTCACCCCTCCACTTT.

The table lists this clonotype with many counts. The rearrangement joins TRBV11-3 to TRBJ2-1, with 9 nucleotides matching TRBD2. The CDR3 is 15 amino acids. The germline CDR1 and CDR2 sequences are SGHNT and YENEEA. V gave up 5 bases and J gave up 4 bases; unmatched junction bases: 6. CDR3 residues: CASSQTSGVYNEQFF. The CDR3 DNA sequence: TGTGCCAGCAGCCAGACTAGCGGAGTTTACAATGAGCAGTTCTTC.

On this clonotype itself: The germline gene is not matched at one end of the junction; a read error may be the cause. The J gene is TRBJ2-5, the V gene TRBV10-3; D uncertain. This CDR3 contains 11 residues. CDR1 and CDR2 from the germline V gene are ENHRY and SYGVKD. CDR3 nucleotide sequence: TGTGCCATCGCGCGCTGTGAGACCCAGTACTTT. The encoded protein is CAIARCETQYF.

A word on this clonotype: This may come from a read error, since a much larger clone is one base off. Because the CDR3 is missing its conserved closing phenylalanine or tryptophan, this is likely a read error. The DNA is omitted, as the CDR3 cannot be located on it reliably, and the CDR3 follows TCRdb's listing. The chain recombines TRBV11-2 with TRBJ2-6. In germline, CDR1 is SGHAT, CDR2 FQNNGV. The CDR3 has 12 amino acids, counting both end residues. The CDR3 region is CASGVGANALTS.

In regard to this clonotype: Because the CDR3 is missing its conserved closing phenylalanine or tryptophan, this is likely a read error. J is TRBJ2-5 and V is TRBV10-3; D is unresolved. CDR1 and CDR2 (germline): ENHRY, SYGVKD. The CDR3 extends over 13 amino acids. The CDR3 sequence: CAIRQDGQGTQYL. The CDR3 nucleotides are TGTGCCATCAGGCAGGATGGCCAAGGGACCCAGTACTTG.

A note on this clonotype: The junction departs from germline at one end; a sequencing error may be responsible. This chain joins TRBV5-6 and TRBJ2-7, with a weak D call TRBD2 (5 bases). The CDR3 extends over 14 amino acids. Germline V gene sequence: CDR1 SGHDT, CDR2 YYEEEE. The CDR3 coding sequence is TGTGCCAGCAGCTTGTGGACGGGGATGGCCGAGAAGTACTTC. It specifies CASSLWTGMAEKYF.

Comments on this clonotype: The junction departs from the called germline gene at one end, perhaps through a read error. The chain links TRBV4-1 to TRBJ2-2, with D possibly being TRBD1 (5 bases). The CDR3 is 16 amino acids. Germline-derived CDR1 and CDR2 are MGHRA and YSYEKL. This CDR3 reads CASSPGQGPNIGELFF. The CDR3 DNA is TGTGCCAGCAGCCCAGGACAAGGCCCGAACATCGGGGAGCTGTTTTTT.

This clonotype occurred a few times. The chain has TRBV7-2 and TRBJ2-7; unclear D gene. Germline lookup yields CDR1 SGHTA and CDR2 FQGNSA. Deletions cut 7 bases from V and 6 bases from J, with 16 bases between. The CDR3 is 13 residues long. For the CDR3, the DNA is TGTGCCAGCACCTGGGCAATGCACGGCGAGCAGTACTTC. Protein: CASTWAMHGEQYF.

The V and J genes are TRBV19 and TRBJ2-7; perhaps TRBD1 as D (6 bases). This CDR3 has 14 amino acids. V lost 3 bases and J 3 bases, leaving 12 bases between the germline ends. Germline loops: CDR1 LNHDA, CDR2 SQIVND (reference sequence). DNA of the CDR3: TGTGCCAGTAGTATTACAGGGAGCTTCTACGAGCAGTACTTC. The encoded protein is CASSITGSFYEQYF. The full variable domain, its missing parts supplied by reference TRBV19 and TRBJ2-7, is DGGITQSPKYLFRKEGQNVTLSCEQNLNHDAMYWYRQDPGQGLRLIYYSQIVNDFQKGDIAEGYSVSREKKESFPLTVTSAQKNPTAFYLCASSITGSFYEQYFGPGTRLTVT.

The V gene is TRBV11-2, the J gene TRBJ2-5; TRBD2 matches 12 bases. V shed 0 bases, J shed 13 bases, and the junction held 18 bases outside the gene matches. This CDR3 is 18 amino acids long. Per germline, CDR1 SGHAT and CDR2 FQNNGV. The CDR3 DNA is TGTGCCAGCAGCTTAGATCCGTGGTCTAGCGGGAGGGGAGAGATCCGGTACTTC. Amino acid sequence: CASSLDPWSSGRGEIRYF.

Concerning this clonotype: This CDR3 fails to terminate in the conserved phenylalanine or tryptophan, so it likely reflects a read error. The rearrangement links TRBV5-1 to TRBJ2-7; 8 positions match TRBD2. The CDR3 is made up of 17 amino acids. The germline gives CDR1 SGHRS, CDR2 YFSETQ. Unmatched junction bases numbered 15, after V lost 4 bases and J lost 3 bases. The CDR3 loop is CASSPGLTGGPNYEQYY. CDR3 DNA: TGCGCCAGCAGCCCCGGACTAACGGGAGGGCCTAACTACGAGCAGTACTAC.

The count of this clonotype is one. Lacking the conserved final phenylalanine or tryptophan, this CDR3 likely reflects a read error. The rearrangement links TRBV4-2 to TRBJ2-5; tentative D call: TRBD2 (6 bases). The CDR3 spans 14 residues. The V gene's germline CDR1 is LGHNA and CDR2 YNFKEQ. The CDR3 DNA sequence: TGTGTCAGCAGCCCAGGAGGGGTATCGGAGACCCAGTACTTA. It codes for CVSSPGGVSETQYL.

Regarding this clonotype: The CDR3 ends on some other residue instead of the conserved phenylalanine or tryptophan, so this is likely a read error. The CDR3, as DNA: TGTGCCAGCAGTTTAGGTGACTGGGGGTCCCAGTACCTC. Its protein is CASSLGDWGSQYL. The J gene is TRBJ2-5, the V gene TRBV11-2, with D tentatively TRBD1 or TRBD2 (5 bases each). CDR1 and CDR2 (germline): SGHAT, FQNNGV. This CDR3 comprises 13 residues.

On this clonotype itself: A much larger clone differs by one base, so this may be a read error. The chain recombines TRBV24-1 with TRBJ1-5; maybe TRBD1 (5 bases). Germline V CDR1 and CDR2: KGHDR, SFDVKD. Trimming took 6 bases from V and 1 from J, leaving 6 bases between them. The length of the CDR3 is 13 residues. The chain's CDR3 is CATSPGSNQPQHF. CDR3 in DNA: TGTGCCACCAGTCCAGGGAGCAATCAGCCCCAGCATTTT.